A single sample gave rise to the 9 T cell receptor beta chains below, sequenced in a study of early T cells in non-severe SARS-CoV-2 infection. TCRdb reprocessed the 5' RACE reads via MiXCR and lists one record per CDR3 protein. Counted here are more than 95,000 distinct CDR3 sequences, approximately 15% occurring once; the ten biggest clones make up about 1.3%. The sample was whole blood. These receptors were taken from an adult who was a healthcare worker with PCR-confirmed SARS-CoV-2 infection or an uninfected control (not recorded which).

V and J are TRBV7-2 and TRBJ2-3; D is possibly TRBD1 or TRBD2 (7 bases each). Trimming pared 6 bases from V and 5 bases from J, leaving 15 bases between. The CDR3 runs 14 residues. Germline V lookup: CDR1 SGHTA, CDR2 FQGNSA. This CDR3 reads CASRSGGAGDTQYF. DNA for the CDR3: TGTGCCAGCAGATCAGGGGGGGCCGGAGATACGCAGTATTTT.

CDR3 residues: CSVSTGDHEQYF. The CDR3 bases are TGCAGCGTTTCGACAGGGGACCACGAGCAGTACTTC. The chain combines TRBV29-1 with TRBJ2-7; TRBD1 agrees at 8 bases. V lost 5 bases, J lost 5 bases, and 5 bases stayed unmatched. The germline V gene encodes CDR1 SQVTM and CDR2 ANQGSEA. This CDR3 is 12 amino acids long.

The chain joins TRBV20-1 to TRBJ2-1; 11 bases agree with TRBD2. CDR3 length equals 16 residues. CDR1 is DFQATT, CDR2 SNEGSKA, per germline (reference sequence). The V gene end was trimmed by 3 bases and the J gene end by 0 bases; junction bases not matched to a gene: 4. The CDR3 DNA sequence: TGCAGTGCTAGGAGAACTAGCGGGAGCTCCTACAATGAGCAGTTCTTC. This sequence encodes CSARRTSGSSYNEQFF.

The chain recombines TRBV10-3 with TRBJ2-2; 12 bases agree with TRBD2. Germline assignment: CDR1 ENHRY and CDR2 SYGVKD. The J segment lost 5 bases and the V segment lost 10 bases, leaving 14 bases of the junction unmatched. There are 17 residues in the CDR3. The CDR3 DNA is TGTGCCACCGGTACGACTAGCGGGAGTTTCGGGACCGGGGAGCTGTTTTTT. Its protein product is CATGTTSGSFGTGELFF.

This clonotype has more than one count but fewer than ten. This chain joins TRBV24-1 and TRBJ2-7, with 7 bases matching TRBD1. The V gene's germline CDR1 is KGHDR and CDR2 SFDVKD. The CDR3 has 15 residues. V was clipped by 1 base and J by 3 bases; unmatched bases: 5. This CDR3 is CATSDFRQGDYEQYF. CDR3 nucleotides: TGTGCCACCAGTGATTTCAGGCAGGGGGACTACGAGCAGTACTTC.

The V and J genes are TRBV12-3 or TRBV12-4 and TRBJ2-3; D is ambiguous. V lost 8 bases and J lost 0, with 15 bases in between. The CDR3 runs 15 residues. The CDR3 region is CASSTPGHSTDTQYF. The CDR3 DNA reads TGTGCCAGCTCGACCCCGGGCCATAGCACAGATACGCAGTATTTT.

This clonotype was counted a few times. The J gene is TRBJ1-5, the V gene TRBV12-5; perhaps TRBD1 as D (6 bases). The CDR3 has 14 amino acids. V was cut by 4 bases and J by 3 bases, with 10 bases left in between. CDR1 and CDR2 (germline): LGHNT, FRNRAP. CDR3 DNA: TGTGCTAGTGGTTCAGGACAGCCCAATCAGCCCCAGCATTTT. It codes for CASGSGQPNQPQHF. Using reference TRBV12-5 and TRBJ1-5 for the parts outside the CDR3, the full variable domain is DARVTQTPRHKVTEMGQEVTMRCQPILGHNTVFWYRQTMMQGLELLAYFRNRAPLDDSGMPKDRFSAEMPDATLATLKIQPSEPRDSAVYFCASGSGQPNQPQHFGDGTRLSIL.

The CDR3 region has the DNA TGTGCCAGCAGCGGGGGGTTTTATGGCTACACCTTC. The encoded protein is CASSGGFYGYTF. This chain links TRBV9 with TRBJ1-2; a possible D gene is TRBD1 (5 bases). Germline-derived CDR1 and CDR2 are SGDLS and YYNGEE. Trimming left V 3 bases short and J 5 bases short, with 8 bases between. The CDR3 sequence is 12 residues long.

V gene TRBV6-2 or TRBV6-3 combines with J gene TRBJ2-1; 7 nucleotides agree with TRBD2. This CDR3 has 13 amino acids. Trimming took 5 bases from V and 9 from J; bases not matched to a gene: 7. Germline assignment: CDR1 MNHEY and CDR2 SVGEGT. The CDR3 region is CASSMGTGGEQFF. The CDR3 DNA follows: TGTGCCAGCAGTATGGGTACGGGGGGTGAGCAGTTCTTC.